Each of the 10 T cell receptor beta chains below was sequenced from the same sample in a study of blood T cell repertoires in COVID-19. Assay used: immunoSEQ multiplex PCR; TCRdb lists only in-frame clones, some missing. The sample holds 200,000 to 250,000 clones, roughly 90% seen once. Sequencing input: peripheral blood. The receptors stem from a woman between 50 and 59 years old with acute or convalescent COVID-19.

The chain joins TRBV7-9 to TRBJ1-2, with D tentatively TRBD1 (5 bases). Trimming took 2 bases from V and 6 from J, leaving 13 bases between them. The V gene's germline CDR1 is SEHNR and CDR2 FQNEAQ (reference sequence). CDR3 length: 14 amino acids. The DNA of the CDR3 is TGTGCCAGCAGCTTACCAGGGATCTCCGATGGCTACACCTTC. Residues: CASSLPGISDGYTF.

The DNA of the CDR3 is TGCGCCAGCAGCGTCTCGGGTTACGAGACCCAGTACTTC. It encodes CASSVSGYETQYF. The rearrangement joins TRBV4-3 to TRBJ2-5; D gene uncertain. From germline, CDR1 is LGHNA and CDR2 YSLEER. CDR3 size: 13 residues. Deletions cut 5 bases from V and 5 bases from J, with 12 bases between.

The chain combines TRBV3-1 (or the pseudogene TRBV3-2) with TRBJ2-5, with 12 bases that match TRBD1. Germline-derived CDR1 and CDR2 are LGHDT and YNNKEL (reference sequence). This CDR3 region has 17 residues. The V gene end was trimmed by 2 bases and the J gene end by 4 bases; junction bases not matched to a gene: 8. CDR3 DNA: TGTGCCAGCAGCCAACGAAGCGGGACAGGGGGCAGAGAGACCCAGTACTTC. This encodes CASSQRSGTGGRETQYF.

Written as DNA, the CDR3 is TGTGCCAGCACGGACAGGGGAGGAACTAATGAAAAACTGTTTTTT. Translating it yields CASTDRGGTNEKLFF. The chain uses TRBV6-6 and TRBJ1-4; the match to TRBD1 covers 9 bases. The length of the CDR3 is 15 residues. Per the germline V gene, CDR1 is MNHNY and CDR2 is SVGAGI (reference sequence). V trimming: 7 bases; J trimming: 1 base; junction bases outside the gene matches: 4.

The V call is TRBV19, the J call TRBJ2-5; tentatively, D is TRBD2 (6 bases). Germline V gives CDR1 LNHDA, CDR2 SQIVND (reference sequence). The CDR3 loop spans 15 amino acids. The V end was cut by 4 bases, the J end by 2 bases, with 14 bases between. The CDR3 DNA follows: TGTGCCAGTAGTACCCTGGAGGGCCCGCAAGAGACCCAGTACTTC. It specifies CASSTLEGPQETQYF.

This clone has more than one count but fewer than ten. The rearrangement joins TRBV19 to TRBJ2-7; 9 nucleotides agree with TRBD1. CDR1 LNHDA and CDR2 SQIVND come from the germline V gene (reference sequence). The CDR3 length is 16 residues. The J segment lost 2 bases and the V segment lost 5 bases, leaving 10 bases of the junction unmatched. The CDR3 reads CASSLYPGQGPYEQYF. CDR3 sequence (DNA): TGTGCCAGTAGTTTATACCCGGGACAGGGTCCCTACGAGCAGTACTTC.

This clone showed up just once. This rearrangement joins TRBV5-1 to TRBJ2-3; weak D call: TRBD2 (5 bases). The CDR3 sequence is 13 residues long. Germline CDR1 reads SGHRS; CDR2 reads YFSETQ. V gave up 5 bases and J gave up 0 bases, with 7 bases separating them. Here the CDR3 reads CASRRASTDTQYF. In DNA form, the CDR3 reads TGCGCCAGCAGGCGGGCAAGCACAGATACGCAGTATTTT.

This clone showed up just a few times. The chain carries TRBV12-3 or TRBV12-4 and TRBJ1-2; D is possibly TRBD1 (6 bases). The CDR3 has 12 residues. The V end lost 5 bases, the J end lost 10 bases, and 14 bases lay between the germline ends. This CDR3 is CASSLQGFDYTF. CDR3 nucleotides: TGTGCCAGCAGTCTACAGGGTTTTGACTACACCTTC.

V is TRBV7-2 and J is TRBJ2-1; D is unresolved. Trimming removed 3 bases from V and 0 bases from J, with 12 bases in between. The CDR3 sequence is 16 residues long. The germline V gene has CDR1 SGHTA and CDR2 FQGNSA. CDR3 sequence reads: CASSFQSASSYNEQFF. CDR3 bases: TGTGCCAGCAGCTTTCAGTCCGCTAGCTCCTACAATGAGCAGTTCTTC. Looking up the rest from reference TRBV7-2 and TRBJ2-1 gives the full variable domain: GAGVSQSPSNKVTEKGKDVELRCDPISGHTALYWYRQSLGQGLEFLIYFQGNSAPDKSGLPSDRFSAERTGGSVSTLTIQRTQQEDSAVYLCASSFQSASSYNEQFFGPGTRLTVL.

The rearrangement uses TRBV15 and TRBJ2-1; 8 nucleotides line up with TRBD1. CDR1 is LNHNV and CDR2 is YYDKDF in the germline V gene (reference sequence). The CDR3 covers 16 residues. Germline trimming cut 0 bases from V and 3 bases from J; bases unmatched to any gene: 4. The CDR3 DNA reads TGTGCCACCAGCAGAGAGAGGGGGACAGGCTACAATGAGCAGTTCTTC. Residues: CATSRERGTGYNEQFF.